This entry lists 10 T cell receptor beta chains sequenced from one sample in a study of response to subunit inactivated influenza vaccine. From the RT-PCR reads, TCRdb called clonotypes with MiXCR, one entry per CDR3 protein. This table holds approximately 250,000 distinct CDR3 sequences, over 9% found once. The sample consisted of non-naive T cells sorted from PBMCs, taken 14 to 15 days before vaccination. Receptors were obtained from a man aged 50 to 59 who received an inactivated influenza vaccine.

The gene calls are TRBV9 and TRBJ2-7; 10 nucleotides agree with TRBD2. The CDR3 contains 15 residues. V dropped 4 bases and J dropped 2; count of bases not matched to a gene: 6. CDR1 and CDR2 (germline): SGDLS, YYNGEE. CDR3 DNA: TGTGCCAGCAGCTTACTAGCGGGGAACACCTACGAGCAGTACTTC. This sequence encodes CASSLLAGNTYEQYF.

As regards this clonotype: This may stem from a read error, because a much larger clone lies one nucleotide away. The chain has TRBV20-1 and TRBJ1-4; 8 positions agree with TRBD1. The CDR3 runs to 17 residues. Germline CDR1 reads DFQATT; CDR2 reads SNEGSKA (reference sequence). CDR3 region: CCARDLGRGLDNEKLFF. Here the CDR3 DNA reads TGCTGTGCTAGAGATCTCGGCAGGGGGCTTGATAATGAAAAACTGTTTTTT.

This clonotype came up many times. The rearrangement links TRBV7-2 to TRBJ2-7; D not certain. Germline CDR1 reads SGHTA; CDR2 reads FQGNSA. Trimming pared 1 base from V and 3 bases from J, leaving 7 bases between. This CDR3 spans 13 amino acids. DNA for the CDR3: TGTGCCAGCAGCTTAGAACGGAACTACGAGCAGTACTTC. Translating it yields CASSLERNYEQYF.

This chain joins TRBV9 and TRBJ2-3; 7 bases line up with TRBD2. The CDR3 is 16 residues long. The ends lost 1 base at V and 2 bases at J; junction bases unmatched: 7. From germline, CDR1 is SGDLS and CDR2 YYNGEE. The chain's CDR3 is CASSVRGVTNTDTQYF. CDR3 in DNA: TGTGCCAGCAGCGTACGGGGGGTGACTAACACAGATACGCAGTATTTT.

The chain is built from TRBV28 and TRBJ1-5, with D unresolved. Trimming took off 5 bases at V and 0 bases at J, with 8 bases between the two ends. Germline assignment: CDR1 MDHEN and CDR2 SYDVKM. This CDR3 contains 14 residues. The CDR3 protein is CASSDTYSNQPQHF. The CDR3 bases are TGTGCCAGCAGTGATACTTATAGCAATCAGCCCCAGCATTTT.

This clonotype showed up just a few times. This chain links TRBV20-1 with TRBJ1-1; D may be TRBD1 (6 bases). This CDR3 has 13 amino acids. CDR1 and CDR2 (germline): DFQATT, SNEGSKA (reference sequence). The CDR3 DNA follows: TGCAGCCCCAATCGGGACATGAACACTGAAGCTTTCTTT. Encoded protein: CSPNRDMNTEAFF.

This chain uses TRBV6-1 with TRBJ1-3, with 7 bases that match TRBD1. This CDR3 comprises 15 residues. CDR1 and CDR2 (germline): MNHNS, SASEGT. Trimming removed 5 bases from V and 0 bases from J; junction bases left unmatched: 4. The CDR3 protein is CASSIGTDSGNTIYF. CDR3 DNA: TGTGCCAGCAGTATCGGGACAGACTCTGGAAACACCATATATTTT.

This clonotype was detected ten times or more. V is TRBV7-2 and J is TRBJ2-7, with 9 nucleotides matching TRBD2. The CDR3 covers 17 residues. With 2 bases clipped from V and 2 bases from J, the junction kept 10 bases outside the gene matches. The V gene's germline CDR1 is SGHTA and CDR2 FQGNSA. The CDR3 loop is CASSLSLGGGGTYEQYF. Written as DNA, the CDR3 is TGTGCCAGCAGCTTATCATTGGGCGGGGGGGGAACCTACGAGCAGTACTTC.

This clonotype was picked up many times. The gene calls are TRBV20-1 and TRBJ2-5, with 10 bases identical to TRBD1. The germline V gene encodes CDR1 DFQATT and CDR2 SNEGSKA (reference sequence). CDR3 length: 14 residues. The CDR3 spells CSAPGQGYQETQYF. CDR3 nucleotide sequence: TGCAGCGCTCCGGGACAGGGGTACCAAGAGACCCAGTACTTC.

In this sample, this clonotype turned up a few times. The rearrangement joins TRBV27 to TRBJ2-5; D is unclear. Germline V gives CDR1 MNHEY, CDR2 SMNVEV (reference sequence). Trimming cost V 10 bases and J 5 bases, with 14 bases left between them. CDR3 length: 12 amino acids. The CDR3 here is CATLSLGETQYF. DNA of the CDR3: TGTGCCACACTTAGCCTCGGGGAGACCCAGTACTTC.